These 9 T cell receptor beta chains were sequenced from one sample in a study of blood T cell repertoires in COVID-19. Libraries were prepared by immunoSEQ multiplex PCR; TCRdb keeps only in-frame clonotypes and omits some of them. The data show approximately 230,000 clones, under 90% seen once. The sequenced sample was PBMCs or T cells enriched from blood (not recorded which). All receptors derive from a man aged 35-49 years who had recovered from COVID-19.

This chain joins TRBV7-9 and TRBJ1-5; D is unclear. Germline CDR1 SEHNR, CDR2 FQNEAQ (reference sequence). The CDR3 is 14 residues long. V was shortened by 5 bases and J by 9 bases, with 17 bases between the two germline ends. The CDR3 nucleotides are TGTGCCAGCAGCGCAGCACAGAGCTGGGTGCCCCAGCATTTT. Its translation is CASSAAQSWVPQHF. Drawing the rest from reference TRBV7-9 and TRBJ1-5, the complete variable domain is DTGVSQNPRHKITKRGQNVTFRCDPISEHNRLYWYRQTLGQGPEFLTYFQNEAQLEKSRLLSDRFSAERPKGSFSTLEIQRTEQGDSAMYLCASSAAQSWVPQHFGDGTRLSIL.

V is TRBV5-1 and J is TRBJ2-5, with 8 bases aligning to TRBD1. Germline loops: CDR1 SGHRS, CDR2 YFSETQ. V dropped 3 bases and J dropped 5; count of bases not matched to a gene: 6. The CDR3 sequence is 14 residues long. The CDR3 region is CASSYGQGRETQYF. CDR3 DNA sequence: TGCGCCAGCAGCTACGGACAGGGCCGGGAGACCCAGTACTTC.

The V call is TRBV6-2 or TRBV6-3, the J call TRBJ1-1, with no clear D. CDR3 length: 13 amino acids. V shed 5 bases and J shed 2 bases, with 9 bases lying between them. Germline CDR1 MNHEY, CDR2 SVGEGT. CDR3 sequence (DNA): TGTGCCAGCAGTCCCCCGCGTAACACTGAAGCTTTCTTT. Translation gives CASSPPRNTEAFF.

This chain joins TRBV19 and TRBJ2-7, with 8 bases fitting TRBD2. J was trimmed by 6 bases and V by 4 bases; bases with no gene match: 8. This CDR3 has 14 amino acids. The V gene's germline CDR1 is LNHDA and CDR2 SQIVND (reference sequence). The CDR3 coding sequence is TGTGCCAGTAGTAGGTCCCCGAGCGGGGGCGAGCAGTACTTC. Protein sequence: CASSRSPSGGEQYF.

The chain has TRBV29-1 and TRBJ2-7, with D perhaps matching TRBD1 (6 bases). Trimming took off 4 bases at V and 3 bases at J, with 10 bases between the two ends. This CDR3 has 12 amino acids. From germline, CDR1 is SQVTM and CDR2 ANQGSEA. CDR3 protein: CSVGDTFYEQYF. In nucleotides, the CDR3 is TGCAGCGTTGGGGACACGTTCTACGAGCAGTACTTC.

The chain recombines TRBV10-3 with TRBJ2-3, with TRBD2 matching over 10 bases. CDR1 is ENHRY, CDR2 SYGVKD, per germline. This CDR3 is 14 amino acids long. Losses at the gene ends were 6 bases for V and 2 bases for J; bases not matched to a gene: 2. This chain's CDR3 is CAIRLAGTTDTQYF. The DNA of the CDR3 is TGTGCCATCAGACTAGCGGGGACCACAGATACGCAGTATTTT.

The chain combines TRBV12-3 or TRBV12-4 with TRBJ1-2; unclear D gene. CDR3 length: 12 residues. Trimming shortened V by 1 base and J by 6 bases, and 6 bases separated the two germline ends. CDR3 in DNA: TGTGCCAGCAGTTTAGGAGGGCATGGCTACACCTTC. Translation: CASSLGGHGYTF.

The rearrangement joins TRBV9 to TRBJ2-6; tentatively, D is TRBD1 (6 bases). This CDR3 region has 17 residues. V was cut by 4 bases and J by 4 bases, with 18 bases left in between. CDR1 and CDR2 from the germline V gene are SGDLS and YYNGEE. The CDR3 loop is CASSPGATGSGANVLTF. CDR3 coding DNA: TGTGCCAGCAGCCCAGGGGCCACAGGTTCAGGGGCCAACGTCCTGACTTTC. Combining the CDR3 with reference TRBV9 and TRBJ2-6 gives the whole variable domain DSGVTQTPKHLITATGQRVTLRCSPRSGDLSVYWYQQSLDQGLQFLIQYYNGEERAKGNILERFSAQQFPDLHSELNLSSLELGDSALYFCASSPGATGSGANVLTFGAGSRLTVL.

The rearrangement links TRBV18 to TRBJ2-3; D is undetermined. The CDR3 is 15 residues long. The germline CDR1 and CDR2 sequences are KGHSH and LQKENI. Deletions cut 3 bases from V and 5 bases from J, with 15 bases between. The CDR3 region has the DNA TGTGCCAGCTCACCGGGCCTCCGAAATGGAGATACGCAGTATTTT. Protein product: CASSPGLRNGDTQYF.